These T cell receptor beta chains were read from a single sample in a study of cytomegalovirus exposure and HLA in healthy donors. The table came from immunoSEQ multiplex PCR; TCRdb's copy has only in-frame clones and leaves some out. Among fewer than 95,000 clones, roughly four fifths were seen once, and the ten largest hold approximately 0.56%. Material: PBMCs. These TCRs come from a man aged 25 to 40 in good health and CMV-seronegative. CDR3s include the opening cysteine and the closing phenylalanine or tryptophan. Fields, in order: D gene, J gene, V gene, CDR3 protein. D genes are given only for firm matches.

TRBD1 | TRBJ1-2 | TRBV11-1 | CASSLNGQERPPQHGYTF
. | TRBJ1-3 | TRBV7-9 | CASSSLQGRRSGNTIYF
. | TRBJ2-3 | TRBV19 | CASSILTGMNTQYF
. | TRBJ1-1 | TRBV18 | CASSLSTDTEAFF
TRBD1 | TRBJ2-4 | TRBV10-3 | CATSLTGAGPLVAKNIQYF
TRBD2 | TRBJ2-1 | TRBV9 | CASSLSGGAYNEQFF
TRBD2 | TRBJ2-1 | TRBV19 | CASSIASGAYNEQFF
TRBD1 | TRBJ2-7 | TRBV7-2 | CASSSGQGWEEQYF
TRBD2 | TRBJ2-7 | TRBV5-1 | CASSSGLAGVYEQYF
. | TRBJ1-5 | TRBV7-9 | CASSLDLGAGNQPQHF
. | TRBJ1-1 | TRBV19 | CASSIDSLNTKAFF
TRBD1 | TRBJ1-6 | TRBV19 | CASRRMTGGVWNSYNSPLHF
. | TRBJ1-2 | TRBV7-9 | CSSRSSGEFGYTF
. | TRBJ2-1 | TRBV7-9 | CASTSTAYNEQFF
TRBD1 | TRBJ2-1 | TRBV11-3 | CASSLVVQGAFNEQFF
. | TRBJ2-1 | TRBV12-5 | CASGSDRTHSYNEQFF
TRBD2 | TRBJ2-1 | TRBV7-3 | CASSHTSGGAYEQFF
. | TRBJ1-4 | TRBV9 | CASSVGGYDEKLFF
TRBD2 | TRBJ2-4 | TRBV28 | CASSQSRAAGGTKNIQYF
. | TRBJ1-1 | TRBV27 | CASSLVAGNTEAFF
. | TRBJ2-3 | TRBV7-9 | CSSSLARPAADTQYF
TRBD1 | TRBJ1-3 | TRBV2 | CASYDRGGNTIYF
. | TRBJ2-7 | TRBV10-3 | CAISEDRSGPNYEQYF
TRBD1 | TRBJ1-5 | TRBV19 | CASHIGQGPHQPQHF
. | TRBJ1-1 | TRBV5-1 | CASSFTKTGPNTEAFF
. | TRBJ1-5 | TRBV9 | CASSVGQGSNQPQHF
. | TRBJ2-3 | TRBV18 | CASSPTHQGTDTQYF